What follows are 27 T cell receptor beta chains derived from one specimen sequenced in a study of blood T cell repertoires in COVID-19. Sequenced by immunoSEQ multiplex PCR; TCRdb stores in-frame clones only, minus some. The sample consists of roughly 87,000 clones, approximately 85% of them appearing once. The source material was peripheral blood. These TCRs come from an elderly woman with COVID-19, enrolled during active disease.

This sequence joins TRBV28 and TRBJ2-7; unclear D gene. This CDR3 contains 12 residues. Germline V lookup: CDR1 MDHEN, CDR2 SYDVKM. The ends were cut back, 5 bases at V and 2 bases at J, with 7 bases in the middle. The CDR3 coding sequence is TGTGCCAGCAGTCCGTCCCCCTACGAGCAGTACTTC. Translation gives CASSPSPYEQYF.

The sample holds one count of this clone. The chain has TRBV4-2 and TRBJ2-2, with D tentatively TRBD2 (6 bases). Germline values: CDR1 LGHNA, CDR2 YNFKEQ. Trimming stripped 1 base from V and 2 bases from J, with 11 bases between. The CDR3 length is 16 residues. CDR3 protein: CASSQAQRVNTGELFF. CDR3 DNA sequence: TGTGCCAGCAGCCAAGCCCAGCGGGTAAACACCGGGGAGCTGTTTTTT.

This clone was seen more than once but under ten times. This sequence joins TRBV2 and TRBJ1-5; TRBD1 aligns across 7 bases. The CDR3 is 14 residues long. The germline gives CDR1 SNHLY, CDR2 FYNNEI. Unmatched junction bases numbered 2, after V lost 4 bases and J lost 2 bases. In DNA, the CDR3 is TGTGCCAGCAGTGCCGACAGGGGCAATCAGCCCCAGCATTTT. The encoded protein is CASSADRGNQPQHF. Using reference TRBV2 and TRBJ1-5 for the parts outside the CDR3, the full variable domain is EPEVTQTPSHQVTQMGQEVILRCVPISNHLYFYWYRQILGQKVEFLVSFYNNEISEKSEIFDDQFSVERPDGSNFTLKIRSTKLEDSAMYFCASSADRGNQPQHFGDGTRLSIL.

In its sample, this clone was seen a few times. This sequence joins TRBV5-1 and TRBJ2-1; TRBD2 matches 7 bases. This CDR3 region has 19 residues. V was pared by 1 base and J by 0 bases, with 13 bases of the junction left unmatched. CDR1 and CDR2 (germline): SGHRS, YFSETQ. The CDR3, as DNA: TGCGCCAGCAGCTTGTCCCTTTCTGGTGGGAGGGCCTCCTACAATGAGCAGTTCTTC. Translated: CASSLSLSGGRASYNEQFF.

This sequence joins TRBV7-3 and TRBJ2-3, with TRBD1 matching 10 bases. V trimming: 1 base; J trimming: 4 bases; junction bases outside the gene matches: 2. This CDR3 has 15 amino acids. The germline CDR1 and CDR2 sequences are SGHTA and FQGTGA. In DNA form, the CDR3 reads TGTGCCAGCAGCTTAATGGGGACAGGGGCAGATACGCAGTATTTT. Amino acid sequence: CASSLMGTGADTQYF.

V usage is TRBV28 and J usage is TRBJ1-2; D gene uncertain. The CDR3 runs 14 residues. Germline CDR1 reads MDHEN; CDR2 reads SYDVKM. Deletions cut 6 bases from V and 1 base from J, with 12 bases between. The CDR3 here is CASRGATFNYGYTF. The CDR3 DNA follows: TGTGCCAGCAGGGGAGCCACATTTAACTATGGCTACACCTTC.

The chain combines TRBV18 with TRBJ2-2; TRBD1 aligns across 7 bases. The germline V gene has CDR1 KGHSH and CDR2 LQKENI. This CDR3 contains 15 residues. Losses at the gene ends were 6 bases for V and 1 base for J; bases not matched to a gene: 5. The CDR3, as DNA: TGTGCCAGCTCCCGTAGGACAGGGAACACCGGGGAGCTGTTTTTT. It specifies CASSRRTGNTGELFF.

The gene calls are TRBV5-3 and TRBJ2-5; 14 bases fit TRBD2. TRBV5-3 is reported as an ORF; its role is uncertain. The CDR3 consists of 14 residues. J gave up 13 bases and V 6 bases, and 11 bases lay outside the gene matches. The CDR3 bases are TGTGCCAGAATCTCGGGACTAGCGGGGGCCCATGGGTACTTC. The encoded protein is CARISGLAGAHGYF.

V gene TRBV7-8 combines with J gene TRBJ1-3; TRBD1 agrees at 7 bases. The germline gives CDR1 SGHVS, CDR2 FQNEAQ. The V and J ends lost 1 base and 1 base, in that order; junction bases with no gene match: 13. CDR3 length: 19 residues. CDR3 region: CASSLEGPDRVYSGNTIYF. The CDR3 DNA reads TGTGCCAGCAGCTTAGAAGGCCCCGACAGGGTATATTCTGGAAACACCATATATTTT.

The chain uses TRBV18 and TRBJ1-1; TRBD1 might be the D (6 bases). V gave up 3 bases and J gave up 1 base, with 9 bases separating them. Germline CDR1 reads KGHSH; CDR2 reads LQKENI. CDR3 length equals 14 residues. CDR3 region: CASSPTGSNTEAFF. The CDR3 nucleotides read TGTGCCAGCTCACCCACAGGGTCGAACACTGAAGCTTTCTTT.

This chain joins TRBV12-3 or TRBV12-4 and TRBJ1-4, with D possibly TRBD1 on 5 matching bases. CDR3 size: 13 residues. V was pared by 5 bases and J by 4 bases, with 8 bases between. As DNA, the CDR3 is TGTGCCAGCAGTGGGACTTTTAATGAAAAACTGTTTTTT. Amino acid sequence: CASSGTFNEKLFF.

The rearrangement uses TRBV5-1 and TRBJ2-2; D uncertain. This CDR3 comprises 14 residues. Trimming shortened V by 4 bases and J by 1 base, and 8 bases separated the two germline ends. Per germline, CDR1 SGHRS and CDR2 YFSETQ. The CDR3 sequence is CASSRVLNTGELFF. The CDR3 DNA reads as TGCGCCAGCAGCCGTGTCCTGAACACCGGGGAGCTGTTTTTT.

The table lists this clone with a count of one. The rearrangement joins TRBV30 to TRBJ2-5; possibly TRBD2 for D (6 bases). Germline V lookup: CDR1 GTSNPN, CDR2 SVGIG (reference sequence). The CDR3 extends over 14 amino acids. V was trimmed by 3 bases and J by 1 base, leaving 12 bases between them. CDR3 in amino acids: CAWRLGGTQETQYF. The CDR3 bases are TGTGCCTGGAGGCTTGGGGGGACCCAAGAGACCCAGTACTTC. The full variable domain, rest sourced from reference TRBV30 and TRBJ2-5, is SQTIHQWPATLVQPVGSPLSLECTVEGTSNPNLYWYRQAAGRGLQLLFYSVGIGQISSEVPQNLSASRPQDRQFILSSKKLLLSDSGFYLCAWRLGGTQETQYFGPGTRLLVL.

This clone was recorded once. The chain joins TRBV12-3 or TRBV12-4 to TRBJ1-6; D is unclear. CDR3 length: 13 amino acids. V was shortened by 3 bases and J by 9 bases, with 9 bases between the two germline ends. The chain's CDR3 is CASSFNLGSPLHF. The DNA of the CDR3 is TGTGCCAGCAGTTTCAACCTCGGTTCACCCCTCCACTTT.

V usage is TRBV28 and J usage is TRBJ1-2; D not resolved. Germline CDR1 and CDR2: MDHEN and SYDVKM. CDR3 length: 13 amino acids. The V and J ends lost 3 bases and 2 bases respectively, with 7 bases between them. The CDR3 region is CASSLVQNYGYTF. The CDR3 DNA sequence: TGTGCCAGCAGTTTGGTACAGAACTATGGCTACACCTTC.

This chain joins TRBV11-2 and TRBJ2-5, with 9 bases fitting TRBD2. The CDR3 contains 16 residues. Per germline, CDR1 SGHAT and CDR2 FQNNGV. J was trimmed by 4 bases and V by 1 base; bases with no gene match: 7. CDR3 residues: CASSLVLAGGRETQYF. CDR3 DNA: TGTGCCAGCAGCTTAGTTTTGGCGGGGGGGCGAGAGACCCAGTACTTC.

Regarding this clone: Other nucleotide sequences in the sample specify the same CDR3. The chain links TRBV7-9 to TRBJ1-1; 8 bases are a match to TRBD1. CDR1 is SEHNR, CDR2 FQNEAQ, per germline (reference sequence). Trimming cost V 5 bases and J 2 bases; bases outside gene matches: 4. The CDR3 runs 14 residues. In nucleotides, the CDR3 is TGTGCCAGCAGCAGTGGACAGGGTAACACTGAAGCTTTCTTT. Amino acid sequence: CASSSGQGNTEAFF. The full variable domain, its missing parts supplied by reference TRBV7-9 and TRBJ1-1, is DTGVSQNPRHKITKRGQNVTFRCDPISEHNRLYWYRQTLGQGPEFLTYFQNEAQLEKSRLLSDRFSAERPKGSFSTLEIQRTEQGDSAMYLCASSSGQGNTEAFFGQGTRLTVV.

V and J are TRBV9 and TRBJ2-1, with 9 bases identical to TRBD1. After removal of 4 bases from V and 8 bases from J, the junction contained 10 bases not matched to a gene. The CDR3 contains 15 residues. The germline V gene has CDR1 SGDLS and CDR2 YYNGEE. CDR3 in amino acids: CASSPRGQGHHEQFF. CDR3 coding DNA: TGTGCCAGCAGCCCACGGGGACAGGGACATCATGAGCAGTTCTTC.

The CDR3, as DNA: TGTGCCAGCAGCGCCGGACTAGCGGGAATCGGCAACGAGCAGTACTTC. It encodes CASSAGLAGIGNEQYF. The chain links TRBV9 to TRBJ2-7, with 12 bases that match TRBD2. Germline CDR1 SGDLS, CDR2 YYNGEE. The V and J ends lost 3 bases and 5 bases, in that order; junction bases with no gene match: 9. The CDR3 covers 16 residues.

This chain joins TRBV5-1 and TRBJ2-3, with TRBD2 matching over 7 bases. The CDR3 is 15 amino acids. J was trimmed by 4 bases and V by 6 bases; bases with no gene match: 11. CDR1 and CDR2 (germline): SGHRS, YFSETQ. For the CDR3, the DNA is TGCGCCAGCACCCTGAAGCGGGGCGGGGCAGATACGCAGTATTTT. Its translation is CASTLKRGGADTQYF.

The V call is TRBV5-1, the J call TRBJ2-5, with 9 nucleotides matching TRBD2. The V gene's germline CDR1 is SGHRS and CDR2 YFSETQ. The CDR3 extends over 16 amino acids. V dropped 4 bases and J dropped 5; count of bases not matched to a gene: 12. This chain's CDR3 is CASSPPAGGPSETQYF. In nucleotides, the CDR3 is TGCGCCAGCAGCCCCCCGGCGGGAGGGCCCTCCGAGACCCAGTACTTC.

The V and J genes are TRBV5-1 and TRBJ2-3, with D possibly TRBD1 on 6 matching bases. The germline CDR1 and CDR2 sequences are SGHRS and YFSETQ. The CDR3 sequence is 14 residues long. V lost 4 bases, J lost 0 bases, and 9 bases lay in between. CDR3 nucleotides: TGCGCCAGCAGCCAAGGACAGAGCACAGATACGCAGTATTTT. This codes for CASSQGQSTDTQYF.

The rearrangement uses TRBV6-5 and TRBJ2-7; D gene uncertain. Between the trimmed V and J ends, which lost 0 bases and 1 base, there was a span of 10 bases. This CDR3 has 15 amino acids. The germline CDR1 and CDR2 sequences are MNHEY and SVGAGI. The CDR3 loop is CASSYSGSLSYEQYF. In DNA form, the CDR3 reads TGTGCCAGCAGTTACTCGGGCAGTTTATCCTACGAGCAGTACTTC.

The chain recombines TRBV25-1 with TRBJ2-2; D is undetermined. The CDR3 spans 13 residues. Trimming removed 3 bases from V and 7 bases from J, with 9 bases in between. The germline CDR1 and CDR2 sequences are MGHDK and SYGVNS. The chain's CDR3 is CASSERHGGELFF. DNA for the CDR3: TGTGCCAGCAGTGAGAGGCACGGCGGGGAGCTGTTTTTT.

CDR3 sequence: CASSPGQGSILYEQYF. Here the CDR3 DNA reads TGCGCCAGCAGCCCGGGACAGGGGTCCATCCTCTACGAGCAGTACTTC. The chain uses TRBV5-1 and TRBJ2-7; 10 nucleotides agree with TRBD1. The CDR3 loop spans 16 amino acids. Germline loops: CDR1 SGHRS, CDR2 YFSETQ. V lost 4 bases, J lost 3 bases, and 10 bases stayed unmatched.

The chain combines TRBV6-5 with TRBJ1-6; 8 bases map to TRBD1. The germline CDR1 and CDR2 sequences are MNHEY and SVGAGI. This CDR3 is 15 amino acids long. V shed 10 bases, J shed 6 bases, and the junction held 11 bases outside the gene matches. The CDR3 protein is CATSILTGANSPLHF. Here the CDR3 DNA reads TGTGCCACCTCAATTTTGACAGGGGCTAATTCACCCCTCCACTTT.

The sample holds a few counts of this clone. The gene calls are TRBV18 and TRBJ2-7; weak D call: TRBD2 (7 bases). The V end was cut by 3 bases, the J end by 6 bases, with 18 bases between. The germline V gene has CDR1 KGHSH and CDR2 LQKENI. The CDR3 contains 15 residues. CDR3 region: CASSPQGRGLSEQYF. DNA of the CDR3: TGTGCCAGCTCACCCCAGGGCAGGGGACTATCCGAGCAGTACTTC.